Here is one T cell receptor (beta chain) with its context. Its specificity is not known. The sample originates from a study of cytomegalovirus exposure and HLA in healthy donors. Study-wide points: Roughly even sequencing depth across donors was the assumption behind the presence/absence analyses.

Germline V lookup: CDR1 LGHNT, CDR2 FRNRAP. This CDR3 contains 13 residues. Trimming took 2 bases from V and 6 from J, leaving 10 bases between them. 60 Vbeta and 13 Jbeta primers were used in PCR. Method: immunoSEQ multiplex PCR; TCRdb's copy keeps in-frame clones and lacks some. Altogether roughly 100,000 clones are present, around 75% being singletons, with the ten largest covering roughly 2.1%. The rearrangement links TRBV12-5 to TRBJ1-1; unclear D gene. The sample taken for sequencing was PBMCs. This sequence originates from a man younger than 45 in good health and CMV-seronegative. The CDR3, as DNA: TGTGCTAGTGGTTTGAACAGTCAGGCTGAAGCTTTCTTT. Amino acids: CASGLNSQAEAFF.